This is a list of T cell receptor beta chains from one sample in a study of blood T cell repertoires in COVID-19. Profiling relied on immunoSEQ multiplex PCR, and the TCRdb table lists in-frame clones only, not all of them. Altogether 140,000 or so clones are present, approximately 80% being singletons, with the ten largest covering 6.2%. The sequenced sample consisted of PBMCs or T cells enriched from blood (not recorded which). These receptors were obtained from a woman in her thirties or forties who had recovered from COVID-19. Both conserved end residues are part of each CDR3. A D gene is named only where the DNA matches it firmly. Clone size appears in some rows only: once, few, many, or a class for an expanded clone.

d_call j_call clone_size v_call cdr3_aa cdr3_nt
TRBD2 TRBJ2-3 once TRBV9 CASSYSGGLTDTQYF TGTGCCAGCAGCTATAGCGGGGGGCTCACAGATACGCAGTATTTT
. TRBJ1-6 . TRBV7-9 CASSLEGVNSPLHF TGTGCCAGCAGCTTAGAAGGAGTGAATTCACCCCTCCACTTT
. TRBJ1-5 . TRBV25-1 CASSEYRPESNQPQHF TGTGCCAGCAGTGAATATCGCCCGGAGAGCAATCAGCCCCAGCATTTT
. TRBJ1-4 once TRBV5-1 CASSLGPEGTNEKLFF TGCGCCAGCAGCTTGGGTCCGGAGGGGACTAATGAAAAACTGTTTTTT
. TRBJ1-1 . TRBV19 CASSKTPRGGNTEAFF TGTGCCAGTAGTAAGACCCCCCGGGGAGGGAACACTGAAGCTTTCTTT
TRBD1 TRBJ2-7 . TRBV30 CAWSLGQDSRF TGTGCCTGGAGTCTAGGACAGGACTCTCGCTTC
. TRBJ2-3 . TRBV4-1 CASSQESVGVRDTQYF TGCGCCAGCAGCCAAGAGTCTGTCGGGGTTCGAGATACGCAGTATTTT
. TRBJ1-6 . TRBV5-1 CASSLVQGDSPLHF TGCGCCAGCAGCTTGGTACAGGGAGATTCACCCCTCCACTTT
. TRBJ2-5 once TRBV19 CASSTAGTRLETQYF TGTGCCAGTAGTACTGCGGGAACCCGCTTAGAGACCCAGTACTTC
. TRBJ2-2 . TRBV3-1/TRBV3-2 CASSQEGYHSRGTGELFF TGTGCCAGCAGCCAAGAAGGGTATCACTCTAGAGGGACCGGGGAGCTGTTTTTT
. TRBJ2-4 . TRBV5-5 CASSLLIGAGNIQYF TGTGCCAGCAGCTTGTTAATAGGGGCCGGGAACATTCAGTACTTC
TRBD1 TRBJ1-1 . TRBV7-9 CASSLGQGGGTEAFF TGTGCCAGCAGCTTAGGACAGGGCGGAGGCACTGAAGCTTTCTTT
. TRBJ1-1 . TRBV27 CASSSQRQLKNTEAFF TGTGCCAGCAGTTCCCAGAGACAGTTAAAGAACACTGAAGCTTTCTTT
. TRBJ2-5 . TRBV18 CASSQDTVETQYF TGTGCCAGCTCACAAGACACCGTAGAGACCCAGTACTTC
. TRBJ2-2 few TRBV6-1 CASSEAGGAAGELFF TGTGCCAGCAGTGAAGCGGGAGGCGCGGCCGGGGAGCTGTTTTTT
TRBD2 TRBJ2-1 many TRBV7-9 CASSPRSGSLNEQFF TGTGCCAGCAGCCCCCGGAGCGGGAGTTTGAATGAGCAGTTCTTC
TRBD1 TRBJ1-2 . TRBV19 CASTRGQGHGYTF TGTGCCAGTACCCGAGGACAGGGACATGGCTACACCTTC
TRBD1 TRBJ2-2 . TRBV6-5 CASSYSQGAFGELFF TGTGCCAGCAGTTACTCGCAGGGGGCATTCGGGGAGCTGTTTTTT
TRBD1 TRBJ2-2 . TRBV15 CATSTRTGGALYNTGELFF TGTGCCACCAGCACTCGGACAGGGGGCGCGCTATATAACACCGGGGAGCTGTTTTTT
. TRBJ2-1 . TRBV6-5 CASNGQGYNEQFF TGTGCCAGCAACGGGCAGGGCTACAATGAGCAGTTCTTC
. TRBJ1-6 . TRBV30 CAWSLAGYSPLHF TGTGCCTGGAGTTTAGCAGGGTATTCACCCCTCCACTTT
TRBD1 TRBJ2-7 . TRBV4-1 CASSQDGTGRGYEQYF TGCGCCAGCAGCCAAGATGGGACAGGCCGGGGCTACGAGCAGTACTTC
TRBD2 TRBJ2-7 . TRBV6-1 CASSEESSGSYEQYF TGTGCCAGCAGTGAAGAGTCTAGCGGTTCCTACGAGCAGTACTTC
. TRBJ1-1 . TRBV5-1 CASSLEARSNTEAFF TGCGCCAGCAGCTTGGAGGCGCGGTCGAACACTGAAGCTTTCTTT
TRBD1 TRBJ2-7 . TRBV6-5 CAVYGTVSSYEQYF TGTGCCGTGTATGGGACAGTCAGTTCCTACGAGCAGTACTTC
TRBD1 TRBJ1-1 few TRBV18 CASSPERQGEAFF TGTGCCAGCTCACCAGAGAGGCAGGGGGAGGCTTTCTTT
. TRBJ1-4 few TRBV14 CASSLRRGEKLFF TGTGCCAGCAGCCTACGTCGGGGGGAAAAACTGTTTTTT
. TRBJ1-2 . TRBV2 CASSAGVPGFGYTF TGTGCCAGCAGTGCGGGGGTCCCTGGGTTTGGCTACACCTTC
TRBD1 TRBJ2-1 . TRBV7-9 CASSSNRGEGSYNEQFF TGTGCCAGCAGCTCCAACAGGGGGGAAGGCTCCTACAATGAGCAGTTCTTC
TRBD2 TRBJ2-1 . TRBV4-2 CASSQASGSNEQFF TGTGCCAGCAGCCAAGCTAGCGGGAGCAATGAGCAGTTCTTC
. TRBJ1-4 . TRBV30 CAWSADRLNEKLFF TGTGCCTGGAGTGCAGACAGATTAAATGAAAAACTGTTTTTT
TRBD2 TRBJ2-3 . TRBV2 CASSEGGLAGDTQYF TGTGCCAGCAGTGAAGGAGGTCTAGCGGGAGATACGCAGTATTTT
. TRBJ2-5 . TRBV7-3 CASSLTPGPQETQYF TGTGCCAGCAGCTTAACCCCAGGGCCACAAGAGACCCAGTACTTC
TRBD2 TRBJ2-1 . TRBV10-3 CAISVTSGRGGNYNEQFF TGTGCCATCAGTGTAACTAGCGGGAGAGGTGGGAACTACAATGAGCAGTTCTTC
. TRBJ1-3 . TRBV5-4 CASSLSADSGNTIYF TGTGCCAGCAGCTTGTCGGCGGACTCTGGAAACACCATATATTTT
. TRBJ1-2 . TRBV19 CASSIPGSNYGYTF TGTGCCAGTAGTATTCCCGGGTCGAACTATGGCTACACCTTC
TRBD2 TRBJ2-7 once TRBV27 CASSPAGAYEQYF TGTGCCAGCAGCCCAGCGGGGGCCTACGAGCAGTACTTC
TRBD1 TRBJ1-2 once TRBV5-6 CASSLGVPGQSWGYTF TGTGCCAGCAGCTTGGGCGTCCCGGGACAGTCTTGGGGCTACACCTTC
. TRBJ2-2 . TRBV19 CASSMGSGGVTGELFF TGTGCCAGTAGTATGGGGTCAGGAGGGGTCACCGGGGAGCTGTTTTTT
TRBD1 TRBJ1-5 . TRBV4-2 CASSQDGQGYQPQHF TGTGCCAGCAGCCAAGATGGACAGGGATATCAGCCCCAGCATTTT
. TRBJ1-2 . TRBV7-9 CASSPGWAGDYGYTF TGTGCCAGCAGCCCAGGGTGGGCAGGGGATTATGGCTACACCTTC
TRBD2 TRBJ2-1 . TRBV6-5 CASSYVASGRDEQFF TGTGCCAGCAGTTACGTCGCTAGCGGGAGGGATGAGCAGTTCTTC
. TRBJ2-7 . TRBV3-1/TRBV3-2 CASSLRDISYEQYF TGTGCCAGCAGCCTCCGGGACATTTCCTACGAGCAGTACTTC
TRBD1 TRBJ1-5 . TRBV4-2 CASSQAVTGGSQPQHF TGTGCCAGCAGCCAAGCCGTAACAGGGGGTAGTCAGCCCCAGCATTTT
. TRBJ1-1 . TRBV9 CASSVGLRDSTEAFF TGTGCCAGCAGCGTAGGTTTGAGGGATAGCACTGAAGCTTTCTTT
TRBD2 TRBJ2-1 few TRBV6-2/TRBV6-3 CASSRLGLAGGPGNEQFF TGTGCCAGCAGCCGATTGGGACTAGCGGGAGGGCCGGGGAATGAGCAGTTCTTC
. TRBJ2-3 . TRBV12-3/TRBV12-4 CASSFREDTQYF TGTGCCAGCAGTTTTCGAGAAGATACGCAGTATTTT
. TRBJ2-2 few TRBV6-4 CASSGERNTGELFF TGTGCCAGCAGTGGAGAGCGGAACACCGGGGAGCTGTTTTTT
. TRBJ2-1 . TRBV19 CATSEGEQFF TGTGCCACCTCGGAGGGTGAGCAGTTCTTC
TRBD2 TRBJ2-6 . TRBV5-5 CASSGSGTSGAGANVLTF TGTGCCAGCAGCGGATCCGGGACTAGCGGGGCTGGGGCCAACGTCCTGACTTTC
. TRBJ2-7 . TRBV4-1 CASSQEATVHYEQYF TGCGCCAGCAGCCAAGAGGCGACAGTACACTACGAGCAGTACTTC
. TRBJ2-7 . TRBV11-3 CASSDGWEQYF TGTGCCAGCAGTGACGGGTGGGAGCAGTACTTC
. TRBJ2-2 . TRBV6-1 CASSEGAGLVGRVNTGELFF TGTGCCAGCAGTGAAGGGGCCGGCCTCGTCGGGCGGGTGAACACCGGGGAGCTGTTTTTT
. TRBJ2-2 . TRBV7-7 CASSLSGDTGELFF TGTGCTAGCAGCTTATCAGGGGACACCGGGGAGCTGTTTTTT
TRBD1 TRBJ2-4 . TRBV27 CASSRSTGGGSIQYF TGTGCCAGCAGTCGGTCTACAGGGGGCGGGAGCATTCAGTACTTC
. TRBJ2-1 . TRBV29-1 CSVEPEGGSSGEQFF TGCAGCGTTGAACCGGAAGGAGGGAGTAGTGGTGAGCAGTTCTTC
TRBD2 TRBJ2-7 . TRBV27 CASSVGGNEQYF TGTGCCAGCAGTGTCGGGGGGAACGAGCAGTACTTC